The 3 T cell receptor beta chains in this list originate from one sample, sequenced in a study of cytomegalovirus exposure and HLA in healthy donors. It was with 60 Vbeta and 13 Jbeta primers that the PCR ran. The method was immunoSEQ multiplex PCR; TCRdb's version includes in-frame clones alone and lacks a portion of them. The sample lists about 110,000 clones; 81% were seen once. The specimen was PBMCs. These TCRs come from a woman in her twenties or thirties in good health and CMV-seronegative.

CDR3 region: CASSPLVGTDTDTQYF. CDR3 coding DNA: TGTGCCAGCTCACCACTGGTCGGGACAGACACAGATACGCAGTATTTT. The chain uses TRBV18 and TRBJ2-3; TRBD1 agrees at 7 bases. The length of the CDR3 is 16 residues. The germline CDR1 and CDR2 sequences are KGHSH and LQKENI. Trimming took 1 base from V and 2 from J; bases not matched to a gene: 6.

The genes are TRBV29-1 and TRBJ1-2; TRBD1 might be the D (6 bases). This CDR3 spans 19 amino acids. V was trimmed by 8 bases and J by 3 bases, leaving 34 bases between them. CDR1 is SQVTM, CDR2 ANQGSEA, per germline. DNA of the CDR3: TGCAGCCCACAGACTCAACCGACAGGTCGGAGGATAGGGGACTATGGCTACACCTTC. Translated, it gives CSPQTQPTGRRIGDYGYTF.

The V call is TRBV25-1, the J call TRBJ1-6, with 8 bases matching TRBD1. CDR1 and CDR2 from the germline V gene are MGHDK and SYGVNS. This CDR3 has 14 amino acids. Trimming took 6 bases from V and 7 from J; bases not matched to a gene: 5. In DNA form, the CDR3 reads TGTGCCAGCAGGGAACAGGGGGAAAATTCACCCCTCCACTTT. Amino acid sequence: CASREQGENSPLHF.